This T cell receptor beta chain was sequenced in a study of T-cell memory formation after mild COVID-19. Notes on this clonotype: Its antigen is as yet unknown.

Study-wide findings and caveats: What remained unconfirmed was the SARS-CoV-2 specificity of second-wave clones peaking on day 37.

TCRdb fed the 5' RACE reads into MiXCR, producing one record per CDR3 protein. The sample records 200,000 to 300,000 distinct CDR3 sequences, less than 20% being singletons. Trimming cost V 7 bases and J 4 bases; bases outside gene matches: 8. Germline assignment: CDR1 LNHDA and CDR2 SQIVND (reference sequence). CDR3 size: 14 residues. Sequencing was carried out using PBMCs or a T cell subset sorted from them (not recorded which). This receptor was identified in an adult woman who had mild COVID-19 (a few samples of this study predate the infection). Cell type and time point are not known. The rearrangement uses TRBV19 and TRBJ1-2, with 8 nucleotides matching TRBD1. This chain's CDR3 is CASTPRDRPYGYTF. In DNA form, the CDR3 reads TGTGCCAGTACCCCCCGGGACAGGCCCTATGGCTACACCTTC.